One TCR beta chain is described in this entry. The data belong to a study of blood T cell repertoires in COVID-19. In the original processing: The authors estimated nucleated cell counts from reference gene primer amplification. Profiled with immunoSEQ multiplex PCR; TCRdb holds only in-frame clones, not every one. The DNA gave D and trimming, while V, J and clone size come from that table. The sample carries just over 150,000 clones, around 93% recorded once. In germline, CDR1 is SNHLY, CDR2 FYNNEI. This CDR3 spans 16 amino acids. Trimming left V 0 bases short and J 1 base short, with 12 bases between.

This TCR was recovered from a man aged 25 to 45 with COVID-19, enrolled during active disease. The rearrangement joins TRBV2 to TRBJ1-1; the D is unclear. Sequences were obtained from peripheral blood. CDR3 in amino acids: CASSEALPVTNTEAFF. CDR3 coding DNA: TGTGCCAGCAGTGAAGCGCTCCCGGTTACGAACACTGAAGCTTTCTTT. Combining the CDR3 with reference TRBV2 and TRBJ1-1 gives the whole variable domain EPEVTQTPSHQVTQMGQEVILRCVPISNHLYFYWYRQILGQKVEFLVSFYNNEISEKSEIFDDQFSVERPDGSNFTLKIRSTKLEDSAMYFCASSEALPVTNTEAFFGQGTRLTVV.